This TCR beta chain was recorded in a study of blood T cell repertoires in COVID-19. About the research overall: There were acute and convalescent COVID-19 samples, and they came from the United States, Italy and Spain. The analysed material was cDNA or gDNA that came from T cells, B-cell-depleted T cells, or PBMCs.

Authors' methods: Estimation of nucleated cell counts relied on the amplification of reference gene primers. Data came from immunoSEQ multiplex PCR; TCRdb stores just in-frame clones and leaves some out. Clone size and V and J calls were adopted from that table, with D and trimming inferred from the DNA. The table includes 150,000 to 200,000 clones, 75% to 90% detected once. This CDR3 is 15 amino acids long. Germline V CDR1 and CDR2: LGHNA, YSLEER. The V gene lost 4 bases and the J gene lost 0 bases, with 12 bases spanning the gap. The receptor's source is a man in his sixties or seventies with active or convalescent COVID-19. This rearrangement joins TRBV4-3 to TRBJ1-1; D is perhaps TRBD1 (5 bases). What was sequenced was peripheral blood. The DNA of the CDR3 is TGCGCCAGCAGCCCCGTCGGGGGGGTGAACACTGAAGCTTTCTTT. This codes for CASSPVGGVNTEAFF.